This TCR beta chain comes out of a study of Graves' ophthalmopathy and Graves' hyperthyroidism (dated by TCRdb to the late 2010s). Regarding the research as a whole: Peripheral blood was collected at initial diagnosis, before any treatment. TCR beta repertoire signatures were used to distinguish Graves' ophthalmopathy from Graves' hyperthyroidism and to predict progression to ophthalmopathy. In total, around 140 blood samples were TCR-sequenced: some 40 ophthalmopathy, approximately 75 hyperthyroidism and 17 hyperthyroidism-to-ophthalmopathy patients. To explore V-J signatures distinguishing ophthalmopathy from hyperthyroidism, a discovery set of 100 or so patients (fewer than 45 ophthalmopathy, over 55 stable hyperthyroidism) was enrolled. An independent validation cohort comprised fewer than 20 hyperthyroidism patients and about 16 patients who later progressed from hyperthyroidism to ophthalmopathy. In a handful of hyperthyroidism patients, the T-cell repertoire of thyroid tissue was compared with the T-cell repertoire of blood. Following sample collection, hyperthyroidism patients were given methimazole at a starting dose of 30 mg daily, and ophthalmopathy patients were given high-dose intravenous methylprednisolone. For training and testing, the 110 or so patients in the discovery cohort were randomly divided in a 7:3 ratio.

This clonotype was seen at least ten times. The antigen it binds to is not known. One base away there is no much larger clone; base qualities are not given. The ophthalmopathy patients had moderately to severely active disease, with a Clinical Activity Score of 3 or higher, a NOSPECS grade of 4 or higher, and a disease duration of less than 3 months. Patients with other autoimmune diseases, uncontrolled infections, pregnancy or lactation were excluded from the study. Clinical symptoms, serum thyroxine, TRAb, thyroid ultrasound and orbital computed tomography were used for diagnosis. Using Ficoll-Paque density gradient centrifugation, PBMCs were isolated from 10 ml of fresh peripheral blood. Total RNA was extracted using Trizol reagent, and RNA quality was checked on an Agilent 2100 Bioanalyzer. Findings and caveats that apply to the study as a whole: Most expanded thyroid clonotypes with frequency above 0.001 were also detected in blood, suggesting blood repertoires may reflect the thyroid immune response. In cross-validation, the 13-signature model distinguished ophthalmopathy from stable hyperthyroidism with around 90% sensitivity and about 81% specificity, while in the test set the corresponding values were roughly 80% and 75%. In validation, the model predicted ophthalmopathy progression with more than 55% sensitivity and around 72% specificity; about a dozen predicted patients were CT-confirmed with GO in a median of approximately 6.5 months. No statistical method was used to predetermine the sample size, and group allocation was not hidden from the investigators.

For repertoire sequencing, TCR beta CDR3 regions were amplified from RNA transcripts. The first round of RT-PCR was done with HTBI primers and the Qiagen OneStep RT-PCR kit, and was followed by a second round of multiplex PCR, then size selection and purification. Libraries were sequenced on an Illumina HiSeq2000 using paired-end 100 bp reads. The original pipeline was this. Reads were processed with SOAPnuke, discarding reads with adapters, uncalled bases, mean Phred below 15, or no exact constant-primer or identifier match. High-quality paired reads were merged with COPE v1.2.5. Each unique nucleotide sequence was defined as a clonotype, and clonotypes were aligned to IMGT TRB V, D and J references with MiTCR v1.1. The analysis was limited to V-J combinations with a frequency above 0.0001, which together covered about 99% of repertoires. A TCR clonal expansion and chaos score per V-J combination was defined as the ratio of F50 clonal expansion to chaos observed in the TCRdist matrix. Welch's t-statistics and random forest were used to narrow the features down to 13 V-J combinations, which were then fed into a naive Bayes classifier. The similarity between thyroid and blood repertoires was quantified using the Morisita-Horn index. TCRdb's own reprocessing of the public reads used fastp at Q25 and MiXCR and kept productive beta chains. Each CDR3 protein appears once, grouped with its most common genes and DNA. What appears here as the V and J calls and clone size reflects TCRdb's work, not the paper's. In all, the sample holds around 400,000 distinct CDR3 sequences, and about 16% of those were seen once. Jointly, the top ten make up around 1.4% of the sample.

Reading from cysteine to phenylalanine, the CDR3 counts 15 amino acids. The DNA shown is the 45-base CDR3, in frame from base 1. For CDR1 and CDR2, the germline V gene lists MNHNS and SASEGT. The germline V end is reduced by 3 bases and the J end by 4 bases; junction bases left unmatched: 9. This receptor was obtained from a woman aged 18-30 years with Graves' ophthalmopathy. Donor details come from another sample of the same person, matched by shared clones. The specimen was peripheral blood. The chain uses TRBV6-1 and TRBJ2-7, with 7 bases aligning to TRBD2. The DNA sequence is TGTGCCAGCAGTGACGGGGACGGGGGGTGGTACGAGCAGTACTTC. This encodes CASSDGDGGWYEQYF.